The 26 T cell receptor beta chains listed next were all sequenced from one sample in a study of OX40 agonist ivuxolimab in advanced cancers. The method was immunoSEQ multiplex PCR; TCRdb's version includes in-frame clones alone and lacks a portion of them. The data show around 76,000 clones, roughly 91% seen once. The material was CD4+ or CD8+ T cells sorted from blood, obtained in a trial of the OX40 agonist ivuxolimab. The receptors stem from an adult with an advanced solid tumor such as melanoma, head and neck, liver or kidney cancer.

The chain couples TRBV30 to TRBJ2-5, with TRBD1 as a possible D gene (5 bases). Between the trimmed V and J ends, which lost 4 bases and 11 bases, there was a span of 23 bases. Germline V lookup: CDR1 GTSNPN, CDR2 SVGIG (reference sequence). CDR3 length equals 14 residues. CDR3 loop: CAWKDPRQPPGQYF. The DNA for the CDR3 is TGTGCCTGGAAAGACCCGAGGCAGCCTCCAGGGCAGTACTTC. Together with reference TRBV30 and TRBJ2-5, the CDR3 gives the full variable domain: SQTIHQWPATLVQPVGSPLSLECTVEGTSNPNLYWYRQAAGRGLQLLFYSVGIGQISSEVPQNLSASRPQDRQFILSSKKLLLSDSGFYLCAWKDPRQPPGQYFGPGTRLLVL.

J is TRBJ2-7 and V is TRBV2; 11 nucleotides agree with TRBD2. The CDR3 extends over 15 amino acids. V lost 6 bases, J lost 4 bases, and 8 bases stayed unmatched. Germline V gene sequence: CDR1 SNHLY, CDR2 FYNNEI. CDR3 nucleotide sequence: TGTGCCAGCAGATTGACTAGCGGGAACCGATACGAGCAGTACTTC. Residues: CASRLTSGNRYEQYF.

This clone has just one count. The J gene is TRBJ1-2, the V gene TRBV7-2, with 7 bases matching TRBD1. Germline values: CDR1 SGHTA, CDR2 FQGNSA. This CDR3 region has 14 residues. With V trimmed by 2 bases and J by 5 bases, 5 bases remained unmatched. CDR3 sequence (DNA): TGTGCCAGCAGCTTATTCGGGACAGAATATGGCTACACCTTC. The encoded protein is CASSLFGTEYGYTF.

In its sample, this clone was seen once. The chain has TRBV7-3 and TRBJ2-3, with D possibly being TRBD2 (5 bases). The V gene lost 0 bases and the J gene lost 6 bases, with 19 bases spanning the gap. Germline V gene data show CDR1 as SGHTA and CDR2 as FQGTGA. The CDR3 totals 17 residues. The DNA for the CDR3 is TGTGCCAGCAGCTTAACGATCCGGACTCGCCTCGGGGATACGCAGTATTTT. Residues: CASSLTIRTRLGDTQYF.

The rearrangement joins TRBV12-5 to TRBJ2-7; TRBD1 agrees at 7 bases. J gave up 2 bases and V 3 bases, and 4 bases lay outside the gene matches. The CDR3 totals 14 residues. Germline V gene lookup returns CDR1 LGHNT and CDR2 FRNRAP. As DNA, the CDR3 is TGTGCTAGTGGTTTTGCTACAGGGGCCTACGAGCAGTACTTC. This gives the protein CASGFATGAYEQYF.

The chain has TRBV7-6 and TRBJ1-1; D unresolved. The germline CDR1 and CDR2 sequences are SGHVS and FNYEAQ. Trimming stripped 5 bases from V and 10 bases from J, with 17 bases between. The CDR3 has 13 amino acids. Here the CDR3 DNA reads TGTGCCAGCAGCACCCGGCGGGGTGAGGGAGCTTTCTTT. Protein sequence: CASSTRRGEGAFF.

This chain uses TRBV7-9 with TRBJ2-7; D possibly corresponds to TRBD2 (6 bases). V shed 4 bases and J shed 7 bases, with 11 bases lying between them. CDR1 is SEHNR, CDR2 FQNEAQ, per germline (reference sequence). The CDR3 contains 12 residues. CDR3 in amino acids: CASSSGLREQYF. In nucleotides, the CDR3 is TGTGCCAGCAGCTCGGGACTTCGAGAGCAGTACTTC.

The chain joins TRBV19 to TRBJ2-5, with TRBD1 identical over 8 bases. Looked up from germline, CDR1 is LNHDA and CDR2 is SQIVND (reference sequence). The CDR3 is 16 amino acids. Unmatched junction bases numbered 8, after V lost 5 bases and J lost 0 bases. CDR3 DNA sequence: TGTGCCAGTAGTGTCAGACAGGGGAGGTACCAAGAGACCCAGTACTTC. Translating gives CASSVRQGRYQETQYF. Looking up the rest from reference TRBV19 and TRBJ2-5 gives the full variable domain: DGGITQSPKYLFRKEGQNVTLSCEQNLNHDAMYWYRQDPGQGLRLIYYSQIVNDFQKGDIAEGYSVSREKKESFPLTVTSAQKNPTAFYLCASSVRQGRYQETQYFGPGTRLLVL.

The chain links TRBV5-1 to TRBJ2-7; 7 nucleotides match TRBD1. Germline V gene sequence: CDR1 SGHRS, CDR2 YFSETQ. Trimming took 3 bases from V and 3 from J; bases not matched to a gene: 9. The length of the CDR3 is 15 residues. Written as DNA, the CDR3 is TGCGCCAGCAGCTGGGAGACAGGGACCGGCTACGAGCAGTACTTC. Protein product: CASSWETGTGYEQYF.

V gene TRBV27 combines with J gene TRBJ2-3; D ambiguous. The V and J ends lost 2 bases and 2 bases respectively, with 5 bases between them. The CDR3 sequence is 13 residues long. CDR1 is MNHEY and CDR2 is SMNVEV in the germline V gene (reference sequence). CDR3 region: CASSLLNTDTQYF. The CDR3 DNA is TGTGCCAGCAGTTTACTAAACACAGATACGCAGTATTTT.

The chain employs TRBV13 and TRBJ2-7, with D possibly TRBD2 on 5 matching bases. Trimming removed 5 bases at V and 1 base at J, with 15 bases between. CDR3 length: 15 amino acids. CDR1 is PRHDT and CDR2 is FYEKMQ in the germline V gene (reference sequence). CDR3 sequence reads: CASSPPAGRSYEQYF. The CDR3 DNA sequence: TGTGCCAGCAGCCCCCCGGCTGGGAGATCCTACGAGCAGTACTTC.

The chain carries TRBV30 and TRBJ2-1, with D perhaps TRBD2 (6 bases). This CDR3 is built from 15 residues. V shed 3 bases and J shed 0 bases, with 12 bases lying between them. The V gene's germline CDR1 is GTSNPN and CDR2 SVGIG (reference sequence). CDR3 in amino acids: CAWSLRGSSYNEQFF. CDR3 sequence (DNA): TGTGCCTGGAGCCTTCGGGGGAGCTCCTACAATGAGCAGTTCTTC.

The chain is built from TRBV7-9 and TRBJ2-7, with a tentative D call TRBD2 (5 bases). The germline gives CDR1 SEHNR, CDR2 FQNEAQ (reference sequence). V dropped 5 bases and J dropped 2 bases, with 13 bases sitting between them. CDR3 length: 14 residues. CDR3 in amino acids: CASSISGNPYEQYF. As DNA, the CDR3 is TGTGCCAGCAGCATAAGCGGAAACCCCTACGAGCAGTACTTC. The whole variable domain, filled in from reference TRBV7-9 and TRBJ2-7, reads DTGVSQNPRHKITKRGQNVTFRCDPISEHNRLYWYRQTLGQGPEFLTYFQNEAQLEKSRLLSDRFSAERPKGSFSTLEIQRTEQGDSAMYLCASSISGNPYEQYFGPGTRLTVT.

The chain joins TRBV7-8 to TRBJ1-5, with D perhaps matching TRBD1 (6 bases). Germline CDR1 and CDR2: SGHVS and FQNEAQ. V lost 3 bases and J lost 4, with 10 bases in between. The CDR3 spans 14 residues. The CDR3, as DNA: TGTGCCAGCAGCTTTACAGGGCTAAATCAGCCCCAGCATTTT. This encodes CASSFTGLNQPQHF.

This clone was found once. This chain uses TRBV28 with TRBJ1-2, with 7 bases identical to TRBD1. Per the germline V gene, CDR1 is MDHEN and CDR2 is SYDVKM. The CDR3 sequence is 14 residues long. Trimming at V came to 5 bases and at J to 6 bases, leaving 9 bases not matched to a gene. CDR3 protein: CASSPRQGMDGYTF. For the CDR3, the DNA is TGTGCCAGCAGTCCTCGACAGGGAATGGATGGCTACACCTTC.

J is TRBJ2-7 and V is TRBV27; 13 bases are shared with TRBD2. The CDR3 contains 17 residues. Per germline, CDR1 MNHEY and CDR2 SMNVEV (reference sequence). The J segment lost 5 bases and the V segment lost 4 bases, leaving 11 bases of the junction unmatched. DNA of the CDR3: TGTGCCAGCAGTTCTCTCGGTGGAGGACTAGCGGGAGACGAGCAGTACTTC. It yields the protein CASSSLGGGLAGDEQYF.

The chain links TRBV29-1 to TRBJ1-1, with a weak D call TRBD1 (5 bases). This CDR3 comprises 14 residues. CDR1 and CDR2 (germline): SQVTM, ANQGSEA. V was clipped by 4 bases and J by 3 bases, with 15 bases between them. The CDR3 protein is CSVVRGLRDTEAFF. For the CDR3, the DNA is TGCAGCGTTGTGAGGGGTCTGAGGGACACTGAAGCTTTCTTT.

The chain couples TRBV9 to TRBJ1-2; 9 nucleotides line up with TRBD1. The germline CDR1 and CDR2 sequences are SGDLS and YYNGEE. This CDR3 is built from 15 residues. The V gene end was trimmed by 3 bases and the J gene end by 6 bases; junction bases not matched to a gene: 9. The CDR3 here is CASSGTGGANNGYTF. The CDR3 region has the DNA TGTGCCAGCAGCGGTACAGGGGGCGCGAATAATGGCTACACCTTC.

The J gene is TRBJ2-1, the V gene TRBV5-5; 9 bases agree with TRBD2. Germline V CDR1 and CDR2: SGHKS, YYEKEE (reference sequence). The CDR3 contains 17 residues. V trimming: 0 bases; J trimming: 4 bases; junction bases outside the gene matches: 8. CDR3: CASSLGGLAGYYNEQFF. The CDR3 bases are TGTGCCAGCAGCTTGGGCGGGCTAGCGGGGTATTACAATGAGCAGTTCTTC.

The chain joins TRBV5-4 to TRBJ2-1; D is unresolved. Looked up from germline, CDR1 is SGHNT and CDR2 is YYREEE (reference sequence). The CDR3 runs to 12 residues. V dropped 4 bases and J dropped 8 bases, with 10 bases sitting between them. The CDR3 spells CASSPAVDEQFF. The CDR3 bases are TGTGCCAGCAGCCCCGCAGTGGATGAGCAGTTCTTC.

This chain joins TRBV7-8 and TRBJ2-1; D may be TRBD1 (6 bases). This CDR3 spans 13 amino acids. CDR1 is SGHVS and CDR2 is FQNEAQ in the germline V gene. The V gene lost 4 bases and the J gene lost 12 bases, with 16 bases spanning the gap. DNA of the CDR3: TGTGCCAGCAGCTCGACAGGTAGCGCTAGGCAGTTCTTC. Residues: CASSSTGSARQFF.

The V call is TRBV6-1, the J call TRBJ2-7; D is uncertain. CDR3 length equals 12 residues. The germline CDR1 and CDR2 sequences are MNHNS and SASEGT. V shed 6 bases and J shed 6 bases, with 12 bases lying between them. Here the CDR3 DNA reads TGTGCCAGCAGGACTCCTGCAGGCGAGCAGTACTTC. It yields the protein CASRTPAGEQYF.

V and J are TRBV15 and TRBJ2-7, with 8 bases lining up with TRBD1. The CDR3 spans 17 residues. Losses at the gene ends were 0 bases for V and 3 bases for J; bases not matched to a gene: 10. Germline values: CDR1 LNHNV, CDR2 YYDKDF (reference sequence). DNA for the CDR3: TGTGCCACCAGCAGAGATGGGACAGGACACGCGATCTACGAGCAGTACTTC. Residues: CATSRDGTGHAIYEQYF.

The V gene is TRBV15, the J gene TRBJ2-7; D not certain. This CDR3 has 14 amino acids. Germline CDR1 reads LNHNV; CDR2 reads YYDKDF (reference sequence). V shed 0 bases and J shed 7 bases, with 13 bases lying between them. The CDR3 bases are TGTGCCACCAGCAGAGATATGGCCTCGAGGGAGCAGTACTTC. This sequence encodes CATSRDMASREQYF.

The CDR3 loop reads CASSANRGYEKLFF. CDR3 DNA: TGTGCCAGCAGCGCAAACAGAGGGTACGAAAAACTGTTTTTT. The chain combines TRBV2 with TRBJ1-4; D ambiguous. The CDR3 runs to 14 residues. Per germline, CDR1 SNHLY and CDR2 FYNNEI. Trimming cost V 6 bases and J 8 bases, with 16 bases left between them.

This sequence joins TRBV5-4 and TRBJ2-3; maybe TRBD2 (6 bases). V was clipped by 0 bases and J by 4 bases, with 12 bases between them. The CDR3 extends over 15 amino acids. Germline assignment: CDR1 SGHNT and CDR2 YYREEE (reference sequence). The CDR3, as DNA: TGTGCCAGCAGCTTGGCGGGAGTTATGCCAGATACGCAGTATTTT. Translated: CASSLAGVMPDTQYF.